This T cell receptor beta chain was captured in a study of T cell changes during pregnancy in multiple sclerosis. The germline gives CDR1 SGHTA, CDR2 FQGNSA. The CDR3 has 16 amino acids. J lost 0 bases, V lost 6 bases, and 6 bases had no gene match. Only in-frame clones appear in the TCRdb table, and some are missing; sequencing was by immunoSEQ multiplex PCR. The sample holds some 40,000 clones; 80% to 90% are singletons and the top ten take around 0.51%. The sequencing used CD4+ T cells from peripheral blood mononuclear cells, collected in the first trimester of pregnancy. The TCR comes from a female donor with multiple sclerosis, enrolled in a pregnancy study. The chain recombines TRBV7-2 with TRBJ2-7; TRBD2 aligns across 12 bases. CDR3 nucleotides: TGTGCCAGCAGTCGGTGGACTAGCGGGGTCTCCTACGAGCAGTACTTC. This encodes CASSRWTSGVSYEQYF.